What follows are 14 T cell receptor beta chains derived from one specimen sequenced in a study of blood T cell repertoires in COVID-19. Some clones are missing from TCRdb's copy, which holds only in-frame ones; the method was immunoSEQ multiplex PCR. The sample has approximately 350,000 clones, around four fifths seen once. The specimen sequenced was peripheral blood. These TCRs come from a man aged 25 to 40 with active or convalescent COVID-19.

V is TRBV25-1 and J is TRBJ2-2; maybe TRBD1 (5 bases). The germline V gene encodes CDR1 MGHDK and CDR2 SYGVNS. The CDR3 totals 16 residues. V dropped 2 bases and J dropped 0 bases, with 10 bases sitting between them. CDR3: CASSEERRANTGELFF. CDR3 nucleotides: TGTGCCAGCAGTGAAGAGCGCAGGGCGAACACCGGGGAGCTGTTTTTT.

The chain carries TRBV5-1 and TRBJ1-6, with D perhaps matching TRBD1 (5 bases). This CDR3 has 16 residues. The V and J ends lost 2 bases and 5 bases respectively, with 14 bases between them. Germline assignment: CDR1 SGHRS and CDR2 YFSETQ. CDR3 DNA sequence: TGCGCCAGCAGCTTCGTGCGGGGGACGCATAATTCACCCCTCCACTTT. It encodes CASSFVRGTHNSPLHF.

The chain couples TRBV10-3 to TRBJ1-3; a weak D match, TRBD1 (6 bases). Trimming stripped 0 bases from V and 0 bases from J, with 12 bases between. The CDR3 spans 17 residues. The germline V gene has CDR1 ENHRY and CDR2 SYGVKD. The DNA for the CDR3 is TGTGCCATCAGTGAGTCGACGGGACAAAACTCTGGAAACACCATATATTTT. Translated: CAISESTGQNSGNTIYF.

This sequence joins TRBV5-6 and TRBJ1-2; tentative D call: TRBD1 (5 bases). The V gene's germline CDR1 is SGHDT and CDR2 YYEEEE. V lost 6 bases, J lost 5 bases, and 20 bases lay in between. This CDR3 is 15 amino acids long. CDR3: CASTSLGPSPYGYTF. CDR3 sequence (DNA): TGTGCCAGCACCTCCTTGGGGCCATCCCCATATGGCTACACCTTC. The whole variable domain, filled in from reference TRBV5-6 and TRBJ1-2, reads DAGVTQSPTHLIKTRGQQVTLRCSPKSGHDTVSWYQQALGQGPQFIFQYYEEEERQRGNFPDRFSGHQFPNYSSELNVNALLLGDSALYLCASTSLGPSPYGYTFGSGTRLTVV.

The CDR3 DNA reads as TGTGCCAGCAGTTGGACTAGCGGGAGGGCCGGGGAGACCCAGTACTTC. Translation gives CASSWTSGRAGETQYF. The V call is TRBV6-5, the J call TRBJ2-5, with 15 bases that match TRBD2. This CDR3 comprises 16 residues. Germline loops: CDR1 MNHEY, CDR2 SVGAGI. V lost 4 bases to trimming and J lost 5 bases; unmatched junction nucleotides: 5.

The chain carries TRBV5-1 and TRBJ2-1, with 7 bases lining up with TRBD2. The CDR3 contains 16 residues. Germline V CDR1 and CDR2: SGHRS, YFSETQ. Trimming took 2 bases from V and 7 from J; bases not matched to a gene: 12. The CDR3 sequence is CASSLGWAGVANEQFF. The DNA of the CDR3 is TGCGCCAGCAGCTTAGGTTGGGCGGGAGTAGCTAATGAGCAGTTCTTC.

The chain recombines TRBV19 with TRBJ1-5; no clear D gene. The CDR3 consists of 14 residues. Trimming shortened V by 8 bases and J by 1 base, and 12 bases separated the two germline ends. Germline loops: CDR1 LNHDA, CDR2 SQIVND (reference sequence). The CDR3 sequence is CASSPALSNQPQHF. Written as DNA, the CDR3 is TGTGCCAGTTCGCCTGCACTGAGCAATCAGCCCCAGCATTTT.

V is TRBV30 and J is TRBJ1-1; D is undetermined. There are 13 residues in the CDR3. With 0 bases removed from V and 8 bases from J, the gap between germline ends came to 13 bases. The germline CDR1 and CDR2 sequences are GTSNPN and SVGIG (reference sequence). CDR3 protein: CAWSVHGRREAFF. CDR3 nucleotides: TGTGCCTGGAGTGTACACGGCCGGAGGGAAGCTTTCTTT. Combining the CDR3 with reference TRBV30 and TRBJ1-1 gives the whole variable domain SQTIHQWPATLVQPVGSPLSLECTVEGTSNPNLYWYRQAAGRGLQLLFYSVGIGQISSEVPQNLSASRPQDRQFILSSKKLLLSDSGFYLCAWSVHGRREAFFGQGTRLTVV.

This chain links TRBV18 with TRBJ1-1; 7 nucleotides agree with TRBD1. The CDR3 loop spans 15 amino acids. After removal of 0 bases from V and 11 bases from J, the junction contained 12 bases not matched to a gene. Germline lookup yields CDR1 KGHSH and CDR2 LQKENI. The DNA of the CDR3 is TGTGCCAGCTCACCACCCACAGGGGACGAAGGGGAGGCTTTCTTT. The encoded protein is CASSPPTGDEGEAFF.

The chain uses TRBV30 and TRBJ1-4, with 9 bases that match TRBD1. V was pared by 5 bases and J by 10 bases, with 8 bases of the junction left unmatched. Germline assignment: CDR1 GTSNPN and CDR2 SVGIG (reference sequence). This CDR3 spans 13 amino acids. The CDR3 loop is CAWQRTGAPKLFF. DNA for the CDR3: TGTGCCTGGCAGCGGACAGGGGCTCCAAAACTGTTTTTT.

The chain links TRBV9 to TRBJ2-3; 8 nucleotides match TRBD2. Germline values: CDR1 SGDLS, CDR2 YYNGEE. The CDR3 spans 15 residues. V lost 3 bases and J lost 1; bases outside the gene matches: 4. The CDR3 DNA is TGTGCCAGCAGCGCACTCGGGGGGGGCACAGATACGCAGTATTTT. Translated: CASSALGGGTDTQYF.

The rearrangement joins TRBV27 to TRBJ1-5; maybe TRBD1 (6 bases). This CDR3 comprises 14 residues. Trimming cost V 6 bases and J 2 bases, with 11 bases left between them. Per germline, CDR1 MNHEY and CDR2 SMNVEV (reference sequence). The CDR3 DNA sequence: TGTGCCAGCAGATCCGGACAGCGCAATCAGCCCCAGCATTTT. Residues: CASRSGQRNQPQHF.

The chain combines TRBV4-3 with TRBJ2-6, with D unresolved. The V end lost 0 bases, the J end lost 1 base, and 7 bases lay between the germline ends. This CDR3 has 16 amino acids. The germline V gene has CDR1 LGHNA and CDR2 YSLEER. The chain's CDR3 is CASSQDQRSGANVLTF. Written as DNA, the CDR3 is TGCGCCAGCAGCCAAGATCAACGGTCTGGGGCCAACGTCCTGACTTTC.

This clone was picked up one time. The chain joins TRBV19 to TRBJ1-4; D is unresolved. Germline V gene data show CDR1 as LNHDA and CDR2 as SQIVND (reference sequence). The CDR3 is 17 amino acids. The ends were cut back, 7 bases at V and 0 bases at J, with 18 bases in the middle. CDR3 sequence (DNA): TGTGCCAGTAATGGAGCGGGCCACATAGCAACTAATGAAAAACTGTTTTTT. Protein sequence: CASNGAGHIATNEKLFF.